This TCR beta chain originates from a study of T cells after yellow fever vaccination. For the study at large: Researchers used SMART-Seq v4 Ultra Low Input to prepare fractions that had low cell numbers.

Germline V gives CDR1 SGHKS, CDR2 YYEKEE (reference sequence). The CDR3 totals 15 residues. Losses at the gene ends were 4 bases for V and 0 bases for J; bases not matched to a gene: 4. Generation of TCR cDNA used 5'RACE template switching (which added a universal primer site and UMIs). Using its own MiXCR run on the 5' RACE reads, TCRdb lists one record per CDR3 protein. The profile shows some 560,000 distinct CDR3 sequences, 17% of them singletons. On this clonotype itself: What it recognizes is unknown. A much more abundant neighbour one base away suggests this may be a read error.

Findings and caveats of the study: Reappearance after the booster was seen for most primary-vaccination clones, at 95% to 96% CD4 and about 90% CD8. A minor fraction of clonotypes spanned both CD4 and CD8 compartments.

The TCR was taken from a man aged 18 to 30 who received the YFV17D yellow fever vaccine. Source: PBMCs, taken 5 days after the first yellow fever vaccination. The V call is TRBV5-5, the J call TRBJ1-5; 7 nucleotides align to TRBD1. For the CDR3, the DNA is TGTGCCAGCAGCGCCGGGACAGCTAGCAATCAGCCCCAGCATTTT. The encoded protein is CASSAGTASNQPQHF.